This T cell receptor beta chain was observed in a study of regulatory T cells in long-lasting Graves disease. For the study at large: For under 3 months, newly diagnosed Graves' patients had been taking antithyroid drugs.

The TCR beta library used iRepertoire HTBI primers with Arm-PCR amplification of CDR3. TCRdb re-called the multiplex PCR reads through MiXCR, storing one row per CDR3 protein. The data show 390,000 or so distinct CDR3 sequences, about 10% seen once. Specified time point: newly diagnosed GD, antithyroid drugs for less than 3 months. The TCR library was made from RNA extracted from PBMCs. This clonotype was observed at least ten times. The sample was also linked to a second study, of T cells in Graves' hyperthyroidism and ophthalmopathy. That source reports: Model predictions of ophthalmopathy came a median about 6.3 months before onset.

Here the sequenced sample was peripheral blood mononuclear cells (PBMCs), taken at new diagnosis, from a patient treated with antithyroid drugs. This TCR was sampled from a woman aged 18-29 years with Graves disease.

The DNA of the CDR3 is TGTGCCAGCAGACCGCGGAGGCACCAGAATGAAAAACTGTTTTTT. It is translated as CASRPRRHQNEKLFF. The chain combines TRBV6-2 or TRBV6-3 with TRBJ1-4; no definite D call. This CDR3 contains 15 residues. With 6 bases removed from V and 5 bases from J, the gap between germline ends came to 16 bases. The germline CDR1 and CDR2 sequences are MNHEY and SVGEGT.